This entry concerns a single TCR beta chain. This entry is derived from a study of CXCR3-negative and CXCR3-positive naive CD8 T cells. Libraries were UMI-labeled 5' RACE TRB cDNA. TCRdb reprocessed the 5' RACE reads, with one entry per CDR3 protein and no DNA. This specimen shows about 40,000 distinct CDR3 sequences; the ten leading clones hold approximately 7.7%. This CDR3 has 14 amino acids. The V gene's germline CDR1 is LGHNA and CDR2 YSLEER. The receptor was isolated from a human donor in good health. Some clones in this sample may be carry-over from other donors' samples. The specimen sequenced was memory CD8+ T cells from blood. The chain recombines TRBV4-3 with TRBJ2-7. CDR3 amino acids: CASSQVQSPYEQYF.